Listed below are T cell receptor beta chains from one sample, sequenced in a study of PD-1 blockade in classical Hodgkin lymphoma. Measured with immunoSEQ multiplex PCR; TCRdb has only the in-frame clones, and not every one. This sample yields around 17,000 clones, of which 84% are seen a single time; under 9% belongs to the top ten. Sample: peripheral blood mononuclear cells (PBMCs). These receptors originate from a human donor with classical Hodgkin lymphoma. Both conserved end residues are part of each CDR3. D genes are given only for firm matches.

cdr3_aa | j_call | d_call | cdr3_length | v_call
CASSGTGALPANEQFF | TRBJ2-1 | - | 16 | TRBV10-2
CSALTPGRLNTEAFF | TRBJ1-1 | - | 15 | TRBV29-1
CASSRDRVGEQYF | TRBJ2-7 | TRBD1 | 13 | TRBV11-3
CASSGTENTGELFF | TRBJ2-2 | TRBD1 | 14 | TRBV2
CASSLSLQETQYF | TRBJ2-5 | - | 13 | TRBV11-2
CASSLGIQPQHF | TRBJ1-5 | - | 12 | TRBV28
CASSLAGTGAETQYF | TRBJ2-5 | TRBD1 | 15 | TRBV27
CASSELGQSLLSLHGYTF | TRBJ1-2 | TRBD1 | 18 | TRBV6-1
CASSSASLGSGYTF | TRBJ1-2 | - | 14 | TRBV6-6
CAGWGSYEQYF | TRBJ2-7 | - | 11 | TRBV27
CASSLPGQGGGYTF | TRBJ1-2 | TRBD1 | 14 | TRBV5-6
CASSFRDPETQYF | TRBJ2-5 | - | 13 | TRBV5-6
CASAGPWNTDTQYF | TRBJ2-3 | - | 14 | TRBV19
CASTPSTLSSYEQYF | TRBJ2-7 | - | 15 | TRBV19
CASSQDRVTDTQYF | TRBJ2-3 | - | 14 | TRBV4-2
CSVASVTTSYNEQFF | TRBJ2-1 | - | 15 | TRBV29-1
CAISESMGGRNTEAFF | TRBJ1-1 | - | 16 | TRBV10-3
CASSYTSGTYNEQFF | TRBJ2-1 | TRBD2 | 15 | TRBV6-5
CASSQGTPTYNEQFF | TRBJ2-1 | - | 15 | TRBV7-8
CASTPGTHYEQYF | TRBJ2-7 | - | 13 | TRBV6-6
CASSPRTGGKETQYF | TRBJ2-5 | TRBD1 | 15 | TRBV7-9
CASSSGRTVRQETQYF | TRBJ2-5 | - | 16 | TRBV7-7
CASSLNRGLYGYTF | TRBJ1-2 | TRBD1 | 14 | TRBV18
CASSLAWDYEQYF | TRBJ2-7 | - | 13 | TRBV7-6
CASRLAGSGDTQYF | TRBJ2-3 | TRBD2 | 14 | TRBV4-1
CASSLDNRGVEGYTF | TRBJ1-2 | TRBD1 | 15 | TRBV7-2
CARRVVGGLEQYF | TRBJ2-7 | - | 13 | TRBV5-3
CASILDRLNEKLFF | TRBJ1-4 | - | 14 | TRBV6-1
CASRPDTLSTDTQYF | TRBJ2-3 | - | 15 | TRBV5-1
CSVEDKVDGSYNEQFF | TRBJ2-1 | - | 16 | TRBV29-1
CASSSSSDRLNTEAFF | TRBJ1-1 | - | 16 | TRBV7-9
CASSFLAGEQFF | TRBJ2-1 | TRBD2 | 12 | TRBV19
CASSSNPGQGYTGELFF | TRBJ2-2 | TRBD1 | 17 | TRBV14
CASSPPGKPPYNEQFF | TRBJ2-1 | - | 16 | TRBV18
CASSVPGTNEKLFF | TRBJ1-4 | - | 14 | TRBV25-1
CASSAGQGKPYNEQFF | TRBJ2-1 | TRBD1 | 16 | TRBV11-3
CASSEGGTGYQPQHF | TRBJ1-5 | TRBD1 | 15 | TRBV6-1
CASSLAERETAYEQYF | TRBJ2-7 | TRBD2 | 16 | TRBV7-6
CASGSAGTSAIQETQYF | TRBJ2-5 | TRBD2 | 17 | TRBV2
CASSEDRGGYGYTF | TRBJ1-2 | TRBD1 | 14 | TRBV2
CASSLGVSNTEAFF | TRBJ1-1 | - | 14 | TRBV7-9
CASSPGGGEAQYF | TRBJ2-5 | - | 13 | TRBV5-8
CASSPGDRLARYEQFF | TRBJ2-1 | - | 16 | TRBV11-3
CASSGDFPNTGELFF | TRBJ2-2 | - | 15 | TRBV2
CAISGSVSGNTIYF | TRBJ1-3 | - | 14 | TRBV10-3
CASSLYESTQYF | TRBJ2-5 | - | 12 | TRBV11-1
CASSRTNTEAFF | TRBJ1-1 | - | 12 | TRBV4-1